Presented here are 10 T cell receptor beta chains from one specimen sequenced in a study of blood T cell repertoires in COVID-19. Using immunoSEQ multiplex PCR, the repertoire was profiled, and TCRdb retains in-frame clones only, with some absent. The repertoire consists of 60,000 to 65,000 clones, with approximately 80% occurring once and the leading ten covering about 6%. Source material: peripheral blood. These receptors were obtained from an older woman with acute or convalescent COVID-19.

This rearrangement joins TRBV5-5 to TRBJ1-2; 9 positions agree with TRBD1. CDR3 length: 15 residues. Germline CDR1 and CDR2: SGHKS and YYEKEE (reference sequence). J lost 5 bases, V lost 0 bases, and 5 bases had no gene match. The CDR3 sequence is CASSLAGQGLYGYTF. CDR3 nucleotide sequence: TGTGCCAGCAGCTTGGCGGGACAGGGACTTTATGGCTACACCTTC.

The V call is TRBV21-1, the J call TRBJ2-7; the DNA was not compared with TRBD1, the D call given in the table. TRBV21-1 counts as a pseudogene. The CDR3 totals 16 residues. The CDR3 DNA reads as TGTGCCAGCAGCATGACAGGGTTATGGGCTTCGTACGAGCAGTACTTC. Its translation: CASSMTGLWASYEQYF.

This rearrangement joins TRBV9 to TRBJ1-2; TRBD1 is a possible D gene (6 bases). V lost 0 bases to trimming and J lost 8 bases, with 11 bases between them. The CDR3 is 13 amino acids. Per the germline V gene, CDR1 is SGDLS and CDR2 is YYNGEE. Written as DNA, the CDR3 is TGTGCCAGCAGCGTAGGGGGGGGCTACGGCTACACCTTC. Protein: CASSVGGGYGYTF.

In its sample, this clone was seen a few times. The chain combines TRBV7-9 with TRBJ1-1; D remains ambiguous. Trimming took off 3 bases at V and 2 bases at J, with 10 bases between the two ends. CDR1 SEHNR and CDR2 FQNEAQ come from the germline V gene (reference sequence). This CDR3 region has 14 residues. For the CDR3, the DNA is TGTGCCAGCAGCTTTATGGCGGGAAACACTGAAGCTTTCTTT. This encodes CASSFMAGNTEAFF.

This chain joins TRBV10-2 and TRBJ1-5, with TRBD1 identical over 7 bases. The CDR3 loop spans 13 amino acids. The germline V gene has CDR1 WSHSY and CDR2 SAAADI. With V trimmed by 7 bases and J by 7 bases, 7 bases remained unmatched. CDR3 in amino acids: CASTQTGRQPQHF. The CDR3 region has the DNA TGCGCCAGCACTCAGACAGGGAGGCAGCCCCAGCATTTT.

In its sample, this clone was seen once. This rearrangement joins TRBV5-6 to TRBJ2-7, with D unresolved. Germline values: CDR1 SGHDT, CDR2 YYEEEE. Trimming took 2 bases from V and 9 from J, leaving 12 bases between them. The CDR3 extends over 12 amino acids. In nucleotides, the CDR3 is TGTGCCAGCAGCTTTGGTGGCTCAGGGCAGTACTTC. Its protein product is CASSFGGSGQYF.

The V gene is TRBV4-1, the J gene TRBJ1-3; TRBD1 agrees at 11 bases. This CDR3 is 16 amino acids long. With 4 bases clipped from V and 2 bases from J, the junction kept 4 bases outside the gene matches. In germline, CDR1 is MGHRA, CDR2 YSYEKL. The CDR3 DNA reads as TGCGCCAGCAGCCTTTTGGGACAGGGGGCTGGAAACACCATATATTTT. It codes for CASSLLGQGAGNTIYF.

The J gene is TRBJ1-5, the V gene TRBV27; no definite D call. Looked up from germline, CDR1 is MNHEY and CDR2 is SMNVEV (reference sequence). Trimming pared 6 bases from V and 6 bases from J, leaving 12 bases between. The CDR3 runs 13 residues. Here the CDR3 reads CASRLVLSQPQHF. Written as DNA, the CDR3 is TGTGCCAGCAGACTAGTGCTCTCTCAGCCCCAGCATTTT.

V and J are TRBV6-1 and TRBJ1-2; D unresolved. V lost 2 bases and J lost 5, with 12 bases in between. CDR1 MNHNS and CDR2 SASEGT come from the germline V gene. This CDR3 has 14 amino acids. The CDR3 nucleotides read TGTGCCAGCAGTGAATTATCGGGAGCTTATGGCTACACCTTC. Its protein product is CASSELSGAYGYTF.

V usage is TRBV18 and J usage is TRBJ2-1; 9 nucleotides match TRBD1. The germline CDR1 and CDR2 sequences are KGHSH and LQKENI. With 2 bases clipped from V and 7 bases from J, the junction kept 3 bases outside the gene matches. This CDR3 is 14 amino acids long. In DNA, the CDR3 is TGTGCCAGCTCACCAGGGACAGGGATTAATGAGCAGTTCTTC. It specifies CASSPGTGINEQFF.